This T cell receptor (beta chain) emerged from a study of T-cell reconstitution after alpha-beta-depleted transplantation in children. V lost 8 bases, J lost 2 bases, and 6 bases stayed unmatched. From germline, CDR1 is MGHDK and CDR2 SYGVNS. There are 15 residues in the CDR3. Molecular barcoding with unique molecular identifiers was used for the TCRbeta library. One entry per CDR3 protein results from TCRdb running MiXCR on the PCR reads. The sample has about 400,000 distinct CDR3 sequences, around 21% seen once; the top ten hold approximately 3.8%. The TCR was taken from a human donor who donated a stem cell graft to a child with acute myeloid leukemia. The V and J genes are TRBV25-1 and TRBJ2-1, with 10 bases aligning to TRBD2. The sample was PBMCs from the stem cell graft donor, taken from the stem cell graft. CDR3 nucleotides: TGTGCCAGCCGAAGGACTAGCGGCCCCTACAATGAGCAGTTCTTC. Translating it yields CASRRTSGPYNEQFF.